This T cell receptor (beta chain) was sequenced for a study of cytomegalovirus exposure and HLA in healthy donors. The study's findings and limits: In vitro data verified a few CMV-associated chains as specific for CMV antigens. Follow-up analysis seemed to connect common viral pathogens with several of the most significant clusters identified.

It was with 60 Vbeta and 13 Jbeta primers that the PCR ran. The protocol was immunoSEQ multiplex PCR, while the TCRdb copy is restricted to in-frame clones and leaves out a portion. Here the sample spans roughly 140,000 clones, under 85% being singletons. Concerning this clone itself: What it binds is unknown.

These donors counted as nominally healthy when sampled, but unrecorded immune exposures were likely. The CDR3 covers 16 residues. The V and J ends lost 6 bases and 4 bases, in that order; junction bases with no gene match: 11. The germline V gene has CDR1 ENHRY and CDR2 SYGVKD. Sequenced sample: PBMCs. The V call is TRBV10-3, the J call TRBJ2-1; 8 nucleotides match TRBD2. The origin of this receptor is a woman aged 40 to 50 in good health and CMV-seropositive. CDR3 DNA: TGTGCCATCAGCGGGGGGCGGGGGGTTGCTTACAATGAGCAGTTCTTC. Its translation is CAISGGRGVAYNEQFF.